The entry below describes one T cell receptor beta chain. This clonotype turned up a few times. Its recognized antigen is unknown. No base qualities exist here, and no much larger clone lies one base off it. Trimming costs V 2 bases and J 4 bases, and their ends lie 8 bases apart. The CDR3 sequence holds 14 residues, the cysteine and phenylalanine included. The only DNA kept is the CDR3, 42 bases in frame from the first base. The record originates from a study of human T cells and chemical hapten exposure (dated by TCRdb to the early 2020s). Background for the entire study: For sensitization, 2% DPC in acetone was applied to a 2 cm by 2 cm area of upper inner arm skin. Throughout the roughly 25-week study period, patients were also given weekly therapeutic DPC doses on the scalp. Patch testing on the upper back used Finn chambers containing 0.01% DPC, with scoring done after 6 days according to International Contact Dermatitis Research Group standards. Most of the patients in the cohort were female, and the cohort covered alopecia areata with under or over 50% scalp involvement, alopecia totalis and alopecia universalis. Libraries were combined into a pool for sequencing, and differences in TCR yield between samples came mainly from small differences in library volumes within the pool. This study followed changes in the peripheral blood TCR repertoire in vivo during primary and secondary sensitization of alopecia patients to the hapten diphenylcyclopropenone (DPC). Blood was sampled from patients pre-sensitization (week 0) and at 2, 6 and about 24 weeks after DPC sensitization. For TCR sequencing, blood came from some 31 alopecia patients at anywhere from one to four time points (pre-sensitization, 2, 6 and 24 weeks). Paper-wide results and their limitations: Because all patients had alopecia, a presumed autoimmune disease, the immune response of the patients might differ from that of healthy individuals. DPC sensitization did not change the number of TCRs with a frequency above 1 in 1000, and there was no evidence of changes in global repertoire structure. Patch test score correlated positively with the number of PT1 expanded TCRs, reaching significance at thresholds 8, 16 and 32 but not at 4. Significantly more large CDR3 similarity clusters were formed by expanded TCRs than by pre-sensitization or healthy control sets, consistent with antigen-driven responses. Repeated subsampling changed both the strength of the expansion versus patch-test correlation and the threshold at which the correlation became significant.

Receptor amplification or capture employed RACE. TCRdb names NextSeq 500 as the instrument used. During library preparation, unique molecular identifiers were attached to individual cDNA molecules so that TCRs could be counted in a quantitative, reproducible way. From each blood RNA sample, both TCR alpha and TCR beta chains were sequenced. The study's processing was this. The median number of TCRs per sample was around 100,000, ranging from about 23,224 to 700,000. V, J and CDR3 annotation of the TCR reads was carried out using the Decombinator software suite. Every sample was subsampled to the same number of TCRs (28,000) for the PS versus PT1 abundance plots. TCRs were defined as expanded if absent before sensitization and observed at least eight times at the 2-week time point. TCRdb reprocessed the public reads (quality trimming at Q25 with fastp, clone calling with MiXCR) and kept in-frame beta chains. Each record represents a unique CDR3 protein, reported with the most common genes and DNA among its rows. The V and J calls and clone size come from TCRdb's table, not from the authors' own analysis. The sample records about 340,000 distinct CDR3 sequences, approximately 6.3% of which are singletons. The ten largest make up less than 10% of the sample.

Read against the paper, the sample's time point label means: patch test 1, 2 weeks after DPC sensitization. The treatment or condition label here, explained by the study, means: therapeutic diphenylcyclopropenone sensitization with weekly scalp DPC. Blood at each patch-test visit was drawn before the patch test was applied. Eligible patients were aged 18 to 70, diagnosed with alopecia, deemed suitable for DPC therapy, and excluded if pregnant. Total RNA was extracted from unfractionated whole blood collected in Tempus Blood RNA tubes. The V and J genes are TRBV12-3 or TRBV12-4 and TRBJ1-4; the best D guess is TRBD1, with 5 bases matching. The TCR originated in a woman aged 18-29 years with alopecia areata. Some clones in this sample may be carry-over from other donors' samples. The input for sequencing was whole blood, taken in connection with sensitization to the hapten diphenylcyclopropenone (DPC). The sequence in DNA is TGTGCCAGCAGTTTACAGGGTGTTAATGAAAAACTGTTTTTT. It translates to CASSLQGVNEKLFF.